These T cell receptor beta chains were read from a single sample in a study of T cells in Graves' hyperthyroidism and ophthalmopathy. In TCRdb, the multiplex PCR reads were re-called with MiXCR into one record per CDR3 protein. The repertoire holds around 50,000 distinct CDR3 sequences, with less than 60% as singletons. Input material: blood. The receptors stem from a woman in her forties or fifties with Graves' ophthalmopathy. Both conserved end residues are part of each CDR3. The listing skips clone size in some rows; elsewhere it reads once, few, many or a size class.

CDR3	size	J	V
CASSVGGRRSAYEQYF	many	TRBJ2-7	TRBV5-4
CASSEDTGVPDTQYF	many	TRBJ2-3	TRBV7-4
CASSLAGYTDTQYF	-	TRBJ2-3	TRBV7-7
CASSDDRNEQFF	many	TRBJ2-1	TRBV9
CASSEDRLGGYTF	-	TRBJ1-2	TRBV6-1
CATPPGQVDTIYF	-	TRBJ1-3	TRBV24-1
CASSFEQGSGELFF	-	TRBJ2-2	TRBV5-1
CASSLGTSSEVYEQYF	-	TRBJ2-7	TRBV7-2
CAISERVGTEAFF	medium-sized	TRBJ1-1	TRBV10-3
CASSLGQGSNTGAFF	-	TRBJ1-1	TRBV7-2
CASSQVWGGADSYEQYF	few	TRBJ2-7	TRBV14
CAISRVFGDTQYF	many	TRBJ2-3	TRBV10-3
CARDRYSNQPQHF	-	TRBJ1-5	TRBV24-1
CASSPPGSTQFF	-	TRBJ2-1	TRBV7-2
CASSQDSKRDYNEQFF	many	TRBJ2-1	TRBV4-2
CASSLSGQWRTDTQYF	many	TRBJ2-3	TRBV7-6
CSARVAGLNTEAFF	many	TRBJ1-1	TRBV20-1
CASNPDISAYEQYF	many	TRBJ2-7	TRBV6-5
CASRIDGSYEQYF	many	TRBJ2-7	TRBV2
CASSHPTSGASNEQSF	-	TRBJ2-1	TRBV7-3
CASTLGGQSYGQYF	many	TRBJ2-7	TRBV2
CASSFQGPYEQYF	many	TRBJ2-7	TRBV28
CASSLTGLASYNEQFF	many	TRBJ2-1	TRBV7-8
CAGSYFSGTVNQPQHF	-	TRBJ1-5	TRBV6-5
CAGSFRSEAFF	-	TRBJ1-1	TRBV12-3/TRBV12-4
CASRRENNYGYTF	many	TRBJ1-2	TRBV28
CASSLDSTYEQYF	-	TRBJ2-7	TRBV7-2
CASSYSIPNQPQHF	many	TRBJ1-5	TRBV6-6
CASSLGGTGYTF	many	TRBJ1-2	TRBV12-3/TRBV12-4
CASSGTSGSYEQYF	-	TRBJ2-7	TRBV19
CASSQDLPRAAYEQYF	many	TRBJ2-7	TRBV14
CASRRTENTEAFF	many	TRBJ1-1	TRBV19
CASTGWTGVGTEAFF	many	TRBJ1-1	TRBV19
CASSGLGVVNEQFF	-	TRBJ2-1	TRBV9
CASSYSGTSGGYEQYF	many	TRBJ2-7	TRBV6-5
CSVGGRTDHSTDTQYF	many	TRBJ2-3	TRBV29-1
CASKGLSNEQFF	many	TRBJ2-1	TRBV2
CASTISRSHNEQFF	few	TRBJ2-1	TRBV7-7
CASSQGLAVLPF	-	TRBJ2-6	TRBV7-2
CASSAYRGLGTEAFF	many	TRBJ1-1	TRBV19
CASSARDSTHTEAFF	-	TRBJ1-1	TRBV7-2
CASRSGTGATNTGELFF	-	TRBJ2-2	TRBV19
CASSLRDLPYEQYF	-	TRBJ2-7	TRBV19
CASSQQGDCDSPLHF	-	TRBJ1-6	TRBV9
CASSLTLNTEAFF	many	TRBJ1-1	TRBV10-2